This entry lists 7 T cell receptor beta chains sequenced from one sample in a study of blood T cells in healthy people across ages. PCR was performed a second time for about 7 to 12 cycles using a sample-barcoded 5' primer and a J-beta primer mix. TCRdb fed the 5' RACE reads into MiXCR, producing one record per CDR3 protein. The sample has about 1.7 million distinct CDR3 sequences; 28% are singletons. The specimen sequenced was blood. These receptors all come from a woman aged 30 to 39 in good health.

This clonotype was observed a handful of times. This rearrangement joins TRBV6-6 to TRBJ2-1, with D uncertain. CDR1 is MNHNY, CDR2 SVGAGI, per germline (reference sequence). V shed 2 bases and J shed 2 bases, with 10 bases lying between them. There are 15 residues in the CDR3. The CDR3, as DNA: TGTGCCAGCAGTTACGACCGGCAGGCCTACAATGAGCAGTTCTTC. It translates to CASSYDRQAYNEQFF.

The chain carries TRBV7-2 and TRBJ1-5; D ambiguous. The CDR3 has 14 amino acids. V gave up 5 bases and J gave up 0 bases, with 8 bases separating them. Germline V lookup: CDR1 SGHTA, CDR2 FQGNSA. CDR3 in amino acids: CASSTTDSNQPQHF. CDR3 DNA: TGTGCCAGCAGCACAACAGATAGCAATCAGCCCCAGCATTTT.

This clonotype was seen only a few times. This rearrangement joins TRBV2 to TRBJ2-5, with 8 bases fitting TRBD1. The CDR3 has 14 amino acids. Germline values: CDR1 SNHLY, CDR2 FYNNEI. Trimming removed 6 bases from V and 5 bases from J; junction bases left unmatched: 8. The DNA of the CDR3 is TGTGCCAGCAGGACAGGGGTGACGGTGGAGACCCAGTACTTC. Translated, it gives CASRTGVTVETQYF.

As concerns this clonotype: A much larger clone sits a single nucleotide away, making a read error possible. The V and J genes are TRBV6-5 and TRBJ2-1; D is perhaps TRBD2 (7 bases). CDR3 length equals 16 residues. The V gene's germline CDR1 is MNHEY and CDR2 SVGAGI. V gave up 2 bases and J gave up 7 bases, with 18 bases separating them. CDR3 region: CASSYRRGGVVNEQFF. DNA of the CDR3: TGTGCCAGCAGTTACCGGAGGGGGGGAGTAGTTAATGAGCAGTTCTTC.

This clonotype showed up just once. This may come from a read error, since a much larger clone is one base off. This chain joins TRBV20-1 and TRBJ2-5, with D uncertain. The J call is uncertain, as TRBJ2-1 better fits the DNA end. Germline V gives CDR1 DFQATT, CDR2 SNEGSKA (reference sequence). CDR3 length equals 13 residues. CDR3 nucleotide sequence: TGCAGTGCTAGAGAAACGGTTGCAGAGACCCAGTTCTTC. Residues: CSARETVAETQFF.

The V and J genes are TRBV7-2 and TRBJ2-7; 8 bases fit TRBD1. The V gene's germline CDR1 is SGHTA and CDR2 FQGNSA. There are 15 residues in the CDR3. The trim removed 4 bases at V and 4 bases at J, leaving 9 bases unmatched. The DNA of the CDR3 is TGTACCAGCAGCTACAGACAGGGACAGGAGTACGAGCAGTACTTC. Protein product: CTSSYRQGQEYEQYF.

As to this clonotype: One end of the junction does not line up with germline, which may come from a read error. This chain uses TRBV7-9 with TRBJ1-2, with no clear D. The CDR3 extends over 12 amino acids. From germline, CDR1 is SEHNR and CDR2 FQNEAQ (reference sequence). CDR3: CAGSSGNYGYTF. As DNA, the CDR3 is TGTGCCGGCAGCTCCGGGAACTATGGCTACACCTTC.